These 22 T cell receptor beta chains came from one sample sequenced in a study of cytomegalovirus exposure and HLA in healthy donors. PCR employed 60 Vbeta and 13 Jbeta primers. Profiling relied on immunoSEQ multiplex PCR, and the TCRdb table lists in-frame clones only, not all of them. The sample includes approximately 96,000 clones, approximately 79% seen only once; the top ten take about 1.7%. The material sequenced was PBMCs. The receptors stem from a male donor in good health and CMV-seronegative.

The chain links TRBV9 to TRBJ2-1; a weak D match, TRBD1 (6 bases). Germline values: CDR1 SGDLS, CDR2 YYNGEE. The CDR3 spans 15 residues. Trimming stripped 0 bases from V and 5 bases from J, with 12 bases between. CDR3 loop: CASSVESTGHNEQFF. CDR3 sequence (DNA): TGTGCCAGCAGCGTAGAGTCTACAGGGCACAATGAGCAGTTCTTC.

This clone occurred once. The chain recombines TRBV7-8 with TRBJ1-1; weak D call: TRBD1 (5 bases). V was trimmed by 0 bases and J by 4 bases, leaving 12 bases between them. Germline V lookup: CDR1 SGHVS, CDR2 FQNEAQ. CDR3 size: 15 residues. This CDR3 reads CASSLAGRRGTEAFF. In DNA form, the CDR3 reads TGTGCCAGCAGCTTAGCGGGCAGGAGGGGCACTGAAGCTTTCTTT.

This chain uses TRBV29-1 with TRBJ1-2; no firm D call. Trimming took 7 bases from V and 8 from J, leaving 14 bases between them. The CDR3 is 11 residues long. Germline loops: CDR1 SQVTM, CDR2 ANQGSEA. CDR3 nucleotides: TGCAGCGCTATGTCTGCCGGGGGCTACACCTTC. It translates to CSAMSAGGYTF. Full variable domain (outside the CDR3, taken from reference TRBV29-1 and TRBJ1-2): SAVISQKPSRDICQRGTSLTIQCQVDSQVTMMFWYRQQPGQSLTLIATANQGSEATYESGFVIDKFPISRPNLTFSTLTVSNMSPEDSSIYLCSAMSAGGYTFGSGTRLTVV.

V gene TRBV7-2 combines with J gene TRBJ2-1, with 7 bases identical to TRBD1. Germline lookup yields CDR1 SGHTA and CDR2 FQGNSA. With V trimmed by 3 bases and J by 10 bases, 6 bases remained unmatched. CDR3 length equals 13 residues. The CDR3 region is CASSLTGNREQFF. The CDR3 coding sequence is TGTGCCAGCAGCTTGACAGGGAATAGGGAGCAGTTCTTC.

This clone has a single count. The chain uses TRBV27 and TRBJ1-2, with TRBD1 as a possible D gene (6 bases). V shed 6 bases and J shed 8 bases, with 22 bases lying between them. Germline V gene data show CDR1 as MNHEY and CDR2 as SMNVEV (reference sequence). CDR3 length: 15 amino acids. CDR3 nucleotide sequence: TGTGCCAGCAGGCCCCGACCCGGGGGGGCTGGCGGCTACACCTTC. It translates to CASRPRPGGAGGYTF.

The chain couples TRBV5-1 to TRBJ2-7, with 10 bases matching TRBD2. CDR3 length equals 15 residues. V dropped 0 bases and J dropped 1; count of bases not matched to a gene: 1. Germline loops: CDR1 SGHRS, CDR2 YFSETQ. CDR3 sequence: CASSLEGLASYEQYF. The CDR3 nucleotides are TGCGCCAGCAGCTTGGAGGGACTAGCGTCCTACGAGCAGTACTTC.

The rearrangement joins TRBV7-2 to TRBJ2-2, with TRBD2 matching over 9 bases. The CDR3 spans 17 residues. V lost 1 base, J lost 6 bases, and 9 bases stayed unmatched. Looked up from germline, CDR1 is SGHTA and CDR2 is FQGNSA. DNA of the CDR3: TGTGCCAGCAGCTTAGGCGGGAGGGCCTCAGGGCCCGGGGAGCTGTTTTTT. It specifies CASSLGGRASGPGELFF. The variable domain in full, with the rest retrieved from reference TRBV7-2 and TRBJ2-2, is GAGVSQSPSNKVTEKGKDVELRCDPISGHTALYWYRQSLGQGLEFLIYFQGNSAPDKSGLPSDRFSAERTGGSVSTLTIQRTQQEDSAVYLCASSLGGRASGPGELFFGEGSRLTVL.

This chain links TRBV27 with TRBJ1-2; 9 nucleotides line up with TRBD1. Unmatched junction bases numbered 6, after V lost 3 bases and J lost 7 bases. The germline gives CDR1 MNHEY, CDR2 SMNVEV (reference sequence). CDR3 length equals 14 residues. Written as DNA, the CDR3 is TGTGCCAGCAGTTTGGGGGGGACAGGGCTTGGCTACACCTTC. Its translation: CASSLGGTGLGYTF.

The J gene is TRBJ2-2, the V gene TRBV27, with 8 bases matching TRBD1. The CDR3 loop spans 17 amino acids. The germline V gene has CDR1 MNHEY and CDR2 SMNVEV (reference sequence). The V gene end was trimmed by 3 bases and the J gene end by 5 bases; junction bases not matched to a gene: 11. The CDR3 loop reads CASSLNPRTGYTGELFF. CDR3 nucleotides: TGTGCCAGCAGTTTGAACCCCCGGACAGGGTATACCGGGGAGCTGTTTTTT.

The gene calls are TRBV27 and TRBJ2-7, with 11 bases lining up with TRBD2. The J segment lost 1 base and the V segment lost 6 bases, leaving 2 bases of the junction unmatched. CDR3 length equals 14 residues. Germline values: CDR1 MNHEY, CDR2 SMNVEV (reference sequence). The CDR3 loop is CASSGTSGSYEQYF. DNA of the CDR3: TGTGCCAGCAGCGGGACTAGCGGATCCTACGAGCAGTACTTC.

Notes on this clone: Other DNA sequences within the sample encode an identical CDR3. The genes are TRBV5-6 and TRBJ1-6, with D perhaps TRBD1 (6 bases). The length of the CDR3 is 15 residues. Germline-derived CDR1 and CDR2 are SGHDT and YYEEEE. V was pared by 0 bases and J by 5 bases, with 9 bases between. CDR3 protein: CASSLGTVDNSPLHF. As DNA, the CDR3 is TGTGCCAGCAGCTTGGGGACAGTGGATAATTCACCCCTCCACTTT. Full variable domain (rest looked up from reference TRBV5-6 and TRBJ1-6): DAGVTQSPTHLIKTRGQQVTLRCSPKSGHDTVSWYQQALGQGPQFIFQYYEEEERQRGNFPDRFSGHQFPNYSSELNVNALLLGDSALYLCASSLGTVDNSPLHFGNGTRLTVT.

The CDR3, as DNA: TGCGCCAGCAGCAGCGACAGGTTGTCCGAGACCCAGTACTTC. It codes for CASSSDRLSETQYF. The rearrangement joins TRBV5-1 to TRBJ2-5; maybe TRBD1 (6 bases). The V and J ends lost 4 bases and 5 bases respectively, with 15 bases between them. CDR3 length: 14 amino acids. Germline CDR1 is SGHRS and CDR2 is YFSETQ.

The V and J genes are TRBV7-3 and TRBJ2-1; 9 bases are shared with TRBD1. This CDR3 contains 16 residues. V lost 5 bases, J lost 2 bases, and 7 bases stayed unmatched. Germline V gene data show CDR1 as SGHTA and CDR2 as FQGTGA. CDR3 sequence: CASSPGQGLTYNEQFF. The DNA for the CDR3 is TGTGCCAGCAGCCCTGGACAGGGGCTAACCTACAATGAGCAGTTCTTC.

The gene calls are TRBV2 and TRBJ1-4, with D possibly matching TRBD1 (5 bases). This CDR3 comprises 14 residues. Looked up from germline, CDR1 is SNHLY and CDR2 is FYNNEI. The V end lost 3 bases, the J end lost 8 bases, and 13 bases lay between the germline ends. DNA for the CDR3: TGTGCCAGCAGTGACAGGGAGGCAGGAGAAAAACTGTTTTTT. As protein: CASSDREAGEKLFF.

The V call is TRBV10-2, the J call TRBJ2-5; TRBD2 matches at 7 bases. CDR3 length: 16 amino acids. With V trimmed by 2 bases and J by 5 bases, 11 bases remained unmatched. The germline gives CDR1 WSHSY, CDR2 SAAADI. The CDR3 region is CASSEMTPGGMETQYF. CDR3 sequence (DNA): TGCGCCAGCAGTGAGATGACACCCGGGGGGATGGAGACCCAGTACTTC.

The chain uses TRBV9 and TRBJ2-7; no definite D call. The CDR3 contains 15 residues. V was trimmed by 4 bases and J by 3 bases, leaving 17 bases between them. The V gene's germline CDR1 is SGDLS and CDR2 YYNGEE. Here the CDR3 DNA reads TGTGCCAGCAGCCCCGACTCCGAGTACCTCTACGAGCAGTACTTC. Translation: CASSPDSEYLYEQYF.

V is TRBV7-2 and J is TRBJ1-2; 7 bases align to TRBD1. Germline-derived CDR1 and CDR2 are SGHTA and FQGNSA. V gave up 1 base and J gave up 7 bases; unmatched junction bases: 6. The CDR3 is made up of 14 amino acids. The CDR3 bases are TGTGCCAGCAGCTTAGGGAAGGGGGCCGGTGGCTACACCTTC. This sequence encodes CASSLGKGAGGYTF. The complete variable domain, with remaining parts taken from reference TRBV7-2 and TRBJ1-2, reads GAGVSQSPSNKVTEKGKDVELRCDPISGHTALYWYRQSLGQGLEFLIYFQGNSAPDKSGLPSDRFSAERTGGSVSTLTIQRTQQEDSAVYLCASSLGKGAGGYTFGSGTRLTVV.

In this sample, this clone turned up a few times. The J gene is TRBJ2-7, the V gene TRBV9; 8 bases agree with TRBD1. From germline, CDR1 is SGDLS and CDR2 YYNGEE. CDR3 size: 14 residues. V lost 3 bases and J lost 3; bases outside the gene matches: 5. The CDR3 DNA reads as TGTGCCAGCAGCGCGCAGGGGGCGGACTACGAGCAGTACTTC. Translated: CASSAQGADYEQYF.

The J gene is TRBJ1-1, the V gene TRBV19; D may be TRBD1 (5 bases). Germline loops: CDR1 LNHDA, CDR2 SQIVND (reference sequence). V was pared by 2 bases and J by 4 bases, with 11 bases between. This CDR3 contains 14 residues. CDR3 nucleotide sequence: TGTGCCAGTAGTATACAGGGAGGCAGCACTGAAGCTTTCTTT. As protein: CASSIQGGSTEAFF.

The chain recombines TRBV7-2 with TRBJ2-5; possibly TRBD2 for D (5 bases). Germline CDR1 reads SGHTA; CDR2 reads FQGNSA. CDR3 size: 14 residues. V was pared by 3 bases and J by 3 bases, with 11 bases between. The DNA for the CDR3 is TGTGCCAGCAGCTTTAAGACGGGAAAAGAGACCCAGTACTTC. This codes for CASSFKTGKETQYF.

The chain links TRBV6-6 to TRBJ1-1; 9 bases are shared with TRBD1. Germline values: CDR1 MNHNY, CDR2 SVGAGI (reference sequence). This CDR3 has 14 amino acids. Trimming removed 4 bases from V and 5 bases from J; junction bases left unmatched: 5. As DNA, the CDR3 is TGTGCCAGCAGTTTCGGACAGGGGAGGACTGAAGCTTTCTTT. Residues: CASSFGQGRTEAFF.

This clone occurred a few times. This chain links TRBV4-3 with TRBJ2-3; TRBD2 matches 10 bases. The trim removed 4 bases at V and 6 bases at J, leaving 4 bases unmatched. Germline values: CDR1 LGHNA, CDR2 YSLEER. The CDR3 runs to 14 residues. In DNA, the CDR3 is TGCGCCAGCAGCCCAGCGGGAGGGCTGGATACGCAGTATTTT. Its protein is CASSPAGGLDTQYF.